The T cell receptor (beta chain) described here comes from a study of spatial heterogeneity in lung cancer. Notes on the study in general: Blood carried ubiquitous expanded tumor TCRs more at resection than follow-up.

CDR1 SGHRS and CDR2 YFSETQ come from the germline V gene. V shed 6 bases and J shed 4 bases, with 11 bases lying between them. CDR3 length: 13 amino acids. TCRdb re-derived calls from the 5' RACE reads in MiXCR, one entry per CDR3 protein. The repertoire holds 20,000 to 25,000 distinct CDR3 sequences, with 4.6% as singletons. Specified time point: sample taken at primary tumor resection. The donors comprised about 70 untreated early-stage non-small cell lung cancer patients. Unsorted samples of tumor, nontumor lung or frozen PBMC had their whole RNA sequenced. Regarding this clonotype: What it binds is not known.

The origin of this receptor is a male donor with early-stage non-small cell lung cancer. The chain joins TRBV5-1 to TRBJ1-3; no clear D. The sequenced sample was PBMCs, obtained at surgery. The CDR3 loop is CASTQTPGNTIYF. Written as DNA, the CDR3 is TGCGCCAGCACCCAAACACCAGGAAACACCATATATTTT.